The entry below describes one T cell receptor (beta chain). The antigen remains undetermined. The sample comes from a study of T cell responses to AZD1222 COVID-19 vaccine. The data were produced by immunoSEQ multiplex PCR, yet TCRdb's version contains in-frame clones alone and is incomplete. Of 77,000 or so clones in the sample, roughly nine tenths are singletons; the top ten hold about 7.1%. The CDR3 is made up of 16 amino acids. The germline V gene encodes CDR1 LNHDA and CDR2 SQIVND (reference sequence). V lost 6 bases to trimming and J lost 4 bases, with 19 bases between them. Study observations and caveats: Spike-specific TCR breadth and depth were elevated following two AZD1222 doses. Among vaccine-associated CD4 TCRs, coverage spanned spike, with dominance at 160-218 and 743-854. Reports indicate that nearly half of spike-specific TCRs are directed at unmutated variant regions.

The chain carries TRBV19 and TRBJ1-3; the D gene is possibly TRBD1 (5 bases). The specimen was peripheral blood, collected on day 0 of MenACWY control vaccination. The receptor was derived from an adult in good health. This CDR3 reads CASSQRGGLSGNTIYF. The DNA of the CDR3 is TGTGCCAGTAGCCAACGGGGGGGTTTATCCGGAAACACCATATATTTT.